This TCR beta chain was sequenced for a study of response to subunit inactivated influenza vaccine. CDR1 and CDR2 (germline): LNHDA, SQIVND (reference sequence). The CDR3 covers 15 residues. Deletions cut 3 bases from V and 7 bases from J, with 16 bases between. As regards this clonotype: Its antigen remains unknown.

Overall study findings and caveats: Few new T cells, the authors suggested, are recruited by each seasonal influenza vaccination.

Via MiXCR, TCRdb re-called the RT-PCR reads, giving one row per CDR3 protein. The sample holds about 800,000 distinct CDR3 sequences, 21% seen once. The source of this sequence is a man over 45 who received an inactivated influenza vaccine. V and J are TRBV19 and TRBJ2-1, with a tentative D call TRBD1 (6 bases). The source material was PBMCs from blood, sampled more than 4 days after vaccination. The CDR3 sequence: CASSISWGRVNEQFF. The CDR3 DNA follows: TGTGCCAGTAGTATTAGCTGGGGGCGCGTTAATGAGCAGTTCTTC. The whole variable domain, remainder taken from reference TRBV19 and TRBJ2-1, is DGGITQSPKYLFRKEGQNVTLSCEQNLNHDAMYWYRQDPGQGLRLIYYSQIVNDFQKGDIAEGYSVSREKKESFPLTVTSAQKNPTAFYLCASSISWGRVNEQFFGPGTRLTVL.